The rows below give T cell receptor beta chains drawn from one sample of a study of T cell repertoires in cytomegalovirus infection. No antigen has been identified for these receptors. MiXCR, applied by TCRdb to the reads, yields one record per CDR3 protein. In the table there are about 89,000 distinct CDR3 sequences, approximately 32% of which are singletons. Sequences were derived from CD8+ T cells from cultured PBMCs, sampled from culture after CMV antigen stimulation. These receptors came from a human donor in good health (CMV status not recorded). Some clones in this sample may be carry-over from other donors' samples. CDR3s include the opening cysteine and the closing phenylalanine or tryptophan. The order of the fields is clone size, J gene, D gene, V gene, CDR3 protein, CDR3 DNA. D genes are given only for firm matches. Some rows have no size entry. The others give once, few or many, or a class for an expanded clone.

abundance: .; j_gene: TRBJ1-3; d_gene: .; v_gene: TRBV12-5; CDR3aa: CASGLFLITIYF; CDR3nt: TGTGCTAGTGGTTTGTTTCTGATAACCATATATTTT
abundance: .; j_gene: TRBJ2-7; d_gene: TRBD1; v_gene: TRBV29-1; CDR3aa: CSVPLGGTGSVEQYF; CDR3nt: TGCAGCGTTCCCCTTGGGGGGACAGGGTCGGTCGAGCAGTACTTC
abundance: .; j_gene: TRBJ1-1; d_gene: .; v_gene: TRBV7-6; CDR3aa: CVSSAQGMNTEAFF; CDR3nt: TGTGTCAGCAGCGCCCAGGGCATGAACACTGAAGCTTTCTTT
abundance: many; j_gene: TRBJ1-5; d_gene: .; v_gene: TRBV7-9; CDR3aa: CASSQNSNQPQHF; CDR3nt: TGTGCCAGCAGCCAAAACAGCAATCAGCCCCAGCATTTT
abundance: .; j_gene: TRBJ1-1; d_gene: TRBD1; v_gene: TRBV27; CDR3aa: CASSSRGLTEAFF; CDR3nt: TGTGCCAGCAGTAGCAGGGGGCTCACTGAAGCTTTCTTT
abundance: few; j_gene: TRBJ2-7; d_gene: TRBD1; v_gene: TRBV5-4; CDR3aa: CASSLGLTGGNEQYF; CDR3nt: TGTGCCAGCAGCTTGGGCCTGACAGGGGGCAACGAGCAGTACTTC
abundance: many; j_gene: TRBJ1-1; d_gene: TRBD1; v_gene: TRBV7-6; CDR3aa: CASSSRTGANTEAFF; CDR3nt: TGTGCCAGCAGCTCCCGGACAGGGGCTAACACTGAAGCTTTCTTT
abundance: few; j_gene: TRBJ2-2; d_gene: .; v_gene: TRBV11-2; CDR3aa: CASSLVPGGTGELFF; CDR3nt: TGTGCCAGCAGCTTAGTCCCTGGGGGCACCGGGGAGCTGTTTTTT
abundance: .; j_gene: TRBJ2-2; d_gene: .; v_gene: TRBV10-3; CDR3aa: CAISESNTGELFF; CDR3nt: TGTGCCATCAGTGAGTCGAACACCGGGGAGCTGTTTTTT
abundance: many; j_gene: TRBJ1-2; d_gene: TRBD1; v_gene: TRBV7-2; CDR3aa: CASSLVQGVSGYGYTF; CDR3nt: TGTGCCAGCAGCTTAGTGCAGGGGGTCTCGGGGTATGGCTACACCTTC
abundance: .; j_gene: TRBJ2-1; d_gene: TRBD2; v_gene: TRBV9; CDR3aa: CASSVGAGEHNEQFF; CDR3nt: TGTGCCAGCAGCGTAGGGGCGGGGGAGCACAATGAGCAGTTCTTC
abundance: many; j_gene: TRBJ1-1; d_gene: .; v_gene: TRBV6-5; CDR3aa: CASSYSPALNTEAFF; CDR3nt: TGTGCCAGCAGTTACTCACCAGCTTTGAACACTGAAGCTTTCTTT
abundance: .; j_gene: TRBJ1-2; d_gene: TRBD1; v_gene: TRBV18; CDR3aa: CASSPPSGQGARYGYTF; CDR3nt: TGTGCCAGCTCACCACCGAGCGGACAGGGGGCTAGGTATGGCTACACCTTC
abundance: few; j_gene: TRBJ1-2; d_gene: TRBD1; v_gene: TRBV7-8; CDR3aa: CASSLARTGGYGYTF; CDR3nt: TGTGCCAGCAGCTTAGCGAGGACAGGGGGCTATGGCTACACCTTC
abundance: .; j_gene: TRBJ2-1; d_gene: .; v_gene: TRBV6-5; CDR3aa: CASSYSQGSYNEQFF; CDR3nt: TGTGCCAGCAGTTACTCGCAGGGGTCCTACAATGAGCAGTTCTTC
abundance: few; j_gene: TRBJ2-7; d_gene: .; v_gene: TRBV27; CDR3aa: CASSLSSLAGGNYEQYF; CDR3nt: TGTGCCAGCAGTTTATCGAGTCTTGCAGGGGGGAATTACGAGCAGTACTTC
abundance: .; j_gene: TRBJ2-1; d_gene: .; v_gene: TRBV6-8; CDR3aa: CASRRTSTLTINEQFF; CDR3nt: TGTGCCAGCAGGCGAACTAGCACCCTCACCATCAATGAGCAGTTCTTC
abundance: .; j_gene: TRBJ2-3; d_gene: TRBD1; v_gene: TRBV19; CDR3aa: CASSHTLWTGATDTQYF; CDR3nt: TGTGCCAGTAGCCATACCCTGTGGACAGGGGCCACAGATACGCAGTATTTT
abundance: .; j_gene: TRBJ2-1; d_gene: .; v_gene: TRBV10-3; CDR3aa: CAISELWGNEQFF; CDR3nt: TGTGCCATCAGTGAGCTTTGGGGGAATGAGCAGTTCTTC
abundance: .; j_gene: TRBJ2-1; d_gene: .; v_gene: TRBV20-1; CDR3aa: CSAPNPFGGSYNEQFF; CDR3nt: TGCAGTGCTCCCAATCCCTTCGGGGGCTCCTACAATGAGCAGTTCTTC
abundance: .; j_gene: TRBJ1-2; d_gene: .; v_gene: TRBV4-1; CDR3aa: CASSQTGAYGYTF; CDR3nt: TGCGCCAGCAGCCAGACAGGAGCCTATGGCTACACCTTC
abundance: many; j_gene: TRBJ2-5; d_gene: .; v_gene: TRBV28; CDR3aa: CASGETQYF; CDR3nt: TGTGCCAGCGGGGAGACCCAGTACTTC